This TCR beta chain was sequenced during a study of Graves' ophthalmopathy and Graves' hyperthyroidism. Study in general: The authors collected peripheral blood at initial diagnosis, before any treatment.

Germline V CDR1 and CDR2: MNHNS, SASEGT. V was pared by 6 bases and J by 3 bases, with 15 bases of the junction left unmatched. This CDR3 has 18 amino acids. It was on clinical symptoms, serum thyroxine, TRAb, thyroid ultrasound and orbital computed tomography that diagnosis relied. CDR3 regions of TCR beta were amplified from RNA transcripts. RT-PCR in the first round used HTBI primers; a second-round multiplex PCR followed. TCRdb re-analysed the multiplex PCR reads in MiXCR, keeping a single row per CDR3 protein. This sample has approximately 500,000 distinct CDR3 sequences, with approximately 15% found just once. Overall study findings and caveats: In separating ophthalmopathy from stable hyperthyroidism, a 13-signature model achieved less than 90% sensitivity and approximately 80% specificity.

This clonotype was counted ten times or more. No antigen is known for it. The clonotype was recovered from a woman in her thirties with Graves' ophthalmopathy. J is TRBJ2-4 and V is TRBV6-1; 9 positions agree with TRBD1. The specimen was blood. The CDR3 spells CASRASGQGGLGKNIQYF. Here the CDR3 DNA reads TGTGCCAGCAGAGCGTCGGGACAGGGAGGGTTGGGCAAAAACATTCAGTACTTC.